Following are 2 T cell receptor beta chains from one sample sequenced in a study of human T cells and chemical hapten exposure. TCRdb reanalysed the RACE reads using MiXCR and keeps one entry per CDR3 protein. The sample has about 120,000 distinct CDR3 sequences; around 11% are singletons. Time point meaning: patch test 3, about 24 weeks after DPC sensitization. Noted treatment: therapeutic diphenylcyclopropenone sensitization with weekly scalp DPC. The specimen was whole blood, collected in connection with sensitization to the hapten diphenylcyclopropenone (DPC). The source of these receptors is a woman aged 45-65 years with alopecia areata. Some clones in this sample may be carry-over from other donors' samples.

This clonotype was detected ten times or more. The gene calls are TRBV29-1 and TRBJ2-7; D may be TRBD1 (6 bases). Germline values: CDR1 SQVTM, CDR2 ANQGSEA. This CDR3 comprises 12 residues. Trimming pared 6 bases from V and 2 bases from J, leaving 11 bases between. This CDR3 reads CSVRDTAYEQYF. CDR3 DNA: TGCAGCGTCCGGGACACTGCCTACGAGCAGTACTTC.

This clonotype has a count of ten or more. The rearrangement uses TRBV7-9 and TRBJ2-4; D is ambiguous. The V and J ends lost 6 bases and 0 bases respectively, with 9 bases between them. The CDR3 runs 14 residues. Germline CDR1 SEHNR, CDR2 FQNEAQ (reference sequence). The DNA for the CDR3 is TGTGCCAGCAGTGGTGACGGAGCCAAAAACATTCAGTACTTC. Its translation is CASSGDGAKNIQYF.